The entry that follows covers one TCR beta chain sequence. These data come from a study of blood T cell repertoires in COVID-19. Background on the study: Sites across the United States, Italy and Spain contributed samples from acute and convalescent COVID-19. Nucleic acid was either cDNA or gDNA, and it came from T cells, B-cell-depleted T cells, or PBMCs.

The repertoire was sequenced with immunoSEQ multiplex PCR; TCRdb's copy has only in-frame clones and lacks some. The table has some 74,000 clones, less than 90% seen once; the top ten hold 18%. The germline V and J ends were trimmed by 4 bases and 5 bases, with 16 bases remaining between them. Germline CDR1 and CDR2: SGHRS and YFSETQ. There are 14 residues in the CDR3. This TCR derives from a woman of 80 years or more with acute or convalescent COVID-19. Sequencing was carried out using peripheral blood. V and J are TRBV5-1 and TRBJ2-7; D is possibly TRBD2 (6 bases). The CDR3 loop is CASSRDSPGDEQYF. CDR3 nucleotide sequence: TGCGCCAGCAGCCGGGACTCACCTGGGGACGAGCAGTACTTC.